This TCR beta chain was obtained from a study of blood T cells in healthy people across ages. Broader study findings: A strong correlation between TCR beta diversity and naive T cell percentage was seen.

Of note for this clonotype: Its specificity is not known. Compared with germline, one end of the junction differs, possibly owing to a read error.

Sample-barcoded 5' priming and a J-beta primer mix drove a second PCR of 7 to 11 cycles. TCRdb re-called the 5' RACE reads with MiXCR, one entry per CDR3 protein. The data show about 640,000 distinct CDR3 sequences, with 45% to 65% seen just once and 30% to 45% held by the top ten. Germline-derived CDR1 and CDR2 are MNHEY and SVGAGI. The CDR3 has 16 residues. The sequencing sample was made of blood. This TCR was sampled from a man aged 60 to 69 in good health. This chain links TRBV6-5 with TRBJ2-5; 8 positions agree with TRBD1. DNA for the CDR3: TGTGCCAGCAGTTACGGGACAGGAGGCCCTCAAGCGACCCAGTACTTC. Protein sequence: CASSYGTGGPQATQYF.